Listed below are T cell receptor beta chains from one sample, sequenced in a study of blood T cells in healthy people across ages. TCRdb itself ran the 5' RACE reads through MiXCR, one entry per CDR3 protein. This sample has about 1,800,000 distinct CDR3 sequences, with about 28% found just once. Source material: blood. The receptor source for this set is a woman younger than 45 in good health. Each CDR3 is given with its conserved first and last residue. Fields, in order: J gene, clone size, V gene, D gene, CDR3 DNA, CDR3 protein. D genes are given only for firm matches. Size is omitted from some rows. Given values are once, few, many or a class for expanded clones.

j_call: TRBJ2-3; clone_size: -; v_call: TRBV20-1; d_call: TRBD2; cdr3_nt: TGCAGTGCTCCTAGCGGGAGGGTCGCTAGCACAGATACGCAGTATTTT; cdr3_aa: CSAPSGRVASTDTQYF
j_call: TRBJ2-5; clone_size: many; v_call: TRBV20-1; d_call: TRBD2; cdr3_nt: TGCAGTGCCGTACTTGGACTAGCGGGAGAGACCCAGTACTTC; cdr3_aa: CSAVLGLAGETQYF
j_call: TRBJ2-1; clone_size: few; v_call: TRBV4-1; d_call: -; cdr3_nt: TGCGCCAGCAGCCAAGAGGAGGGGACTGACAATGAGCAGTTCTTC; cdr3_aa: CASSQEEGTDNEQFF
j_call: TRBJ2-5; clone_size: many; v_call: TRBV5-1; d_call: TRBD1; cdr3_nt: TGCGCCAGCAGCCCGGGGACAGGAGGACAGGGGCAGTACTTC; cdr3_aa: CASSPGTGGQGQYF
j_call: TRBJ2-1; clone_size: -; v_call: TRBV15; d_call: TRBD2; cdr3_nt: TGTGCCACCAGCACCGCTAGCGGGGTTGACAATGAGCAGTTCTTC; cdr3_aa: CATSTASGVDNEQFF
j_call: TRBJ2-1; clone_size: -; v_call: TRBV12-5; d_call: -; cdr3_nt: TGTGCTAGTGGTTACGAACCTACCTACAATGAGCAGTTCTTC; cdr3_aa: CASGYEPTYNEQFF
j_call: TRBJ2-7; clone_size: few; v_call: TRBV10-3; d_call: TRBD1; cdr3_nt: TGTGCCATCTCCGGGCCGGGACAGGGGGCGAACGAGCAGTACTTC; cdr3_aa: CAISGPGQGANEQYF
j_call: TRBJ2-7; clone_size: many; v_call: TRBV28; d_call: -; cdr3_nt: TGTGCCAGCACCCTTGGTGGAGTTTACGAGCAGTACTTC; cdr3_aa: CASTLGGVYEQYF
j_call: TRBJ2-2; clone_size: -; v_call: TRBV4-1; d_call: -; cdr3_nt: TGCGCCAGCAGCCAAGAAGGAGGGGTCCAAAATTCGAACGCGAACACCGGGGAGCTGTTTTTT; cdr3_aa: CASSQEGGVQNSNANTGELFF
j_call: TRBJ2-7; clone_size: -; v_call: TRBV29-1; d_call: -; cdr3_nt: TGCAGCGGACCGACAGGCTACGAGCAGTACTTC; cdr3_aa: CSGPTGYEQYF
j_call: TRBJ2-3; clone_size: -; v_call: TRBV12-5; d_call: -; cdr3_nt: TGTGCTAGTGGTTTCCTGGCAGGGCAAAGCACAGATACGCAGTATTTT; cdr3_aa: CASGFLAGQSTDTQYF
j_call: TRBJ2-3; clone_size: few; v_call: TRBV10-3; d_call: -; cdr3_nt: TGTGCCATCAAGGGGGGCCAAACAGATACGCAGTATTTT; cdr3_aa: CAIKGGQTDTQYF
j_call: TRBJ2-7; clone_size: many; v_call: TRBV12-3/TRBV12-4; d_call: -; cdr3_nt: TGTGCCAGCAGGCCCCGGGGAGGCTCCTACGAGCAGTACTTC; cdr3_aa: CASRPRGGSYEQYF
j_call: TRBJ1-1; clone_size: -; v_call: TRBV12-3/TRBV12-4; d_call: TRBD1; cdr3_nt: TGTGCCAGCAGTCTTACCACAGGGGGCCGTGAAGCTTTCTTT; cdr3_aa: CASSLTTGGREAFF
j_call: TRBJ2-7; clone_size: few; v_call: TRBV20-1; d_call: -; cdr3_nt: TGCAGTGCTTCCCGACGACAGGCCGAACCGTCCTACGAGCAGTACTTC; cdr3_aa: CSASRRQAEPSYEQYF
j_call: TRBJ2-7; clone_size: -; v_call: TRBV7-8; d_call: -; cdr3_nt: TGTGCCAGCAGCTCCCGGGACGCTAAGTCCTACGAGCAGTACTTC; cdr3_aa: CASSSRDAKSYEQYF
j_call: TRBJ1-2; clone_size: -; v_call: TRBV12-3/TRBV12-4; d_call: TRBD1; cdr3_nt: TGTGCCAGCAGTTCCCAATCTTTTACAGGGGCAGGCTACACCTTC; cdr3_aa: CASSSQSFTGAGYTF
j_call: TRBJ2-5; clone_size: many; v_call: TRBV28; d_call: -; cdr3_nt: TGTGCCACCATCGGGTTGGGGGAGACCCAGTACTTC; cdr3_aa: CATIGLGETQYF
j_call: TRBJ1-2; clone_size: many; v_call: TRBV29-1; d_call: -; cdr3_nt: TGCAGCGTTCGGGACGGAGGGTATGGCTACACCTTC; cdr3_aa: CSVRDGGYGYTF
j_call: TRBJ2-7; clone_size: -; v_call: TRBV29-1; d_call: -; cdr3_nt: TGCAGCGCTGAAGGACGACGGAAGTACGAGCAGTACTTC; cdr3_aa: CSAEGRRKYEQYF
j_call: TRBJ2-7; clone_size: few; v_call: TRBV7-2; d_call: -; cdr3_nt: TGTGCCAGCAGCTTAGTAATGTCCTACGAGCAGTACTTC; cdr3_aa: CASSLVMSYEQYF
j_call: TRBJ2-7; clone_size: many; v_call: TRBV28; d_call: TRBD1; cdr3_nt: TGCGCCAGCAGCTTGGGTGGGACAGGGATCCACGAGCAGTACTTC; cdr3_aa: CASSLGGTGIHEQYF
j_call: TRBJ2-4; clone_size: -; v_call: TRBV7-8; d_call: TRBD2; cdr3_nt: TGTGCCAGCAGCTTAGTGGCTAGCGGTACTGAGCAGTACTTC; cdr3_aa: CASSLVASGTEQYF
j_call: TRBJ2-3; clone_size: few; v_call: TRBV7-6; d_call: TRBD2; cdr3_nt: TGTGCCAGCAGCCAAGCAACGCAAGCGGGACTCCCCACAGATACGCAGTATTTT; cdr3_aa: CASSQATQAGLPTDTQYF
j_call: TRBJ2-5; clone_size: -; v_call: TRBV20-1; d_call: TRBD2; cdr3_nt: TGCAGTGCCTATCTAGCGGGACAAGAGACCCAGTACTTC; cdr3_aa: CSAYLAGQETQYF
j_call: TRBJ2-7; clone_size: many; v_call: TRBV6-6; d_call: -; cdr3_nt: TGTGCCAGCAGTCCCACCACCGACGAGCAGTACTTC; cdr3_aa: CASSPTTDEQYF
j_call: TRBJ2-7; clone_size: few; v_call: TRBV7-2; d_call: TRBD2; cdr3_nt: TGTGCCAGCAGCTTAGTGTCCGTCGGGAGGGCGGTCTACGAGCAGTACTTC; cdr3_aa: CASSLVSVGRAVYEQYF
j_call: TRBJ1-1; clone_size: -; v_call: TRBV7-9; d_call: -; cdr3_nt: TGTGCCAGCACCCCCCAGGCGAACACTGAAGCTTTCTTT; cdr3_aa: CASTPQANTEAFF
j_call: TRBJ2-3; clone_size: few; v_call: TRBV7-2; d_call: TRBD2; cdr3_nt: TGTGCCAGCAGCTTAGCAGTGGTAGCGGGGGATACGCAGTATTTT; cdr3_aa: CASSLAVVAGDTQYF